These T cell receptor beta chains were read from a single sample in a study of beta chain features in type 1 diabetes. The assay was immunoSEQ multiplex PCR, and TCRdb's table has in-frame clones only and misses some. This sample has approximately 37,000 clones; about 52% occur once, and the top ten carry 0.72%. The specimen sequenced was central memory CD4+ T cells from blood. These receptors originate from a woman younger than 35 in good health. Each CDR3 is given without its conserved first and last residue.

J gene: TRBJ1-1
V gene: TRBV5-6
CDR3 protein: ASSVPGQGLGGTEAF

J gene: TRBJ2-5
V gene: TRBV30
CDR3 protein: AWSRSSGDALQETQY

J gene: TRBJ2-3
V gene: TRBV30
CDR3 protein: AWGTSGTDTQY

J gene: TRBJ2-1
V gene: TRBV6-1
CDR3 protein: ASTEAGGYNEQF

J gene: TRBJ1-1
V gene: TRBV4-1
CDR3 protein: ASSQVNSEAF

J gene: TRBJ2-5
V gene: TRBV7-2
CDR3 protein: ASSLKVGTGMETQY

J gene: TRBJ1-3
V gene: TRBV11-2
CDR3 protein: ASSLRGQGMDTIY

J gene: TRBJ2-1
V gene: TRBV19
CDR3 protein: TSSIRLAYNEQF

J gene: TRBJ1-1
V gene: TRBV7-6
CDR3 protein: ASSFNRDFTEAF

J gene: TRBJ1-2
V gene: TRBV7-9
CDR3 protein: ASSLGGGRANYGYT

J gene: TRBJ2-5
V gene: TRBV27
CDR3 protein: ASSLAYQETQY

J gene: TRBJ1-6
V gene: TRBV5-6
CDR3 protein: ASSFTGLSSPLH

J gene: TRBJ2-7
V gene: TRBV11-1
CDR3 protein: ASSLHRGREQY

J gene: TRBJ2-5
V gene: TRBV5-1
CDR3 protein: ASQTGGEETQY

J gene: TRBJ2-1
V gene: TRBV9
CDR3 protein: ASSVVPGDNEQF

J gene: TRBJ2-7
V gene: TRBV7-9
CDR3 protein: ASSVDYYEQY

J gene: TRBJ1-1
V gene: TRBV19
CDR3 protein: ASMGTGGGEAF

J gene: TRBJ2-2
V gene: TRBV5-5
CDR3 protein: ASSAMEGRNTGELF

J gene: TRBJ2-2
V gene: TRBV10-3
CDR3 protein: AIRTGAANTGELF

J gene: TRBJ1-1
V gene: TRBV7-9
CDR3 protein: ASSFLTGGNTEAF

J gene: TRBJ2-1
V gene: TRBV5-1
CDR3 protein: ASSLGQGYEQF

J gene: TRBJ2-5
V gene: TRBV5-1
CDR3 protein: ASSQESGSRETQY

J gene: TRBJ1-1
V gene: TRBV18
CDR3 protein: ASSSSGQGYTEAF

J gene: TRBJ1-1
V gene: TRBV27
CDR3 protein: ASAKTDRMNTEAF